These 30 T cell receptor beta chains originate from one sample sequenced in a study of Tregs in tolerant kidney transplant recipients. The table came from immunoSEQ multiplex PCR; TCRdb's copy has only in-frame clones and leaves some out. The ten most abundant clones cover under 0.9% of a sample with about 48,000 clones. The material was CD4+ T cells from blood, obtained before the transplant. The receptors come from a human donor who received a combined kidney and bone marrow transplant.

CDR3 amino acids: CASSMRGEGTEAFF. The sequenced part of the CDR3 DNA is TGTGCCAGTAGTATGAGAGGGGAGGGCACTGAA. This chain uses TRBV19 with TRBJ1-1, with a possible D match to TRBD1 (5 bases). From the germline J gene comes the end of the CDR3, since the read stops 3 residues before it. Trimming pared 3 bases from V and 4 bases from J, leaving 12 bases between. Germline lookup yields CDR1 LNHDA and CDR2 SQIVND (reference sequence). The CDR3 is 14 amino acids.

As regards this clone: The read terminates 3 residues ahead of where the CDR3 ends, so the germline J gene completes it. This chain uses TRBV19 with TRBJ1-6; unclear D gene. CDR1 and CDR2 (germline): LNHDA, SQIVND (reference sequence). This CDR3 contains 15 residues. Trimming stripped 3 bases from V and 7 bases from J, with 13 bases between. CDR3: CASSIGSPVNSPLHF. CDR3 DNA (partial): TGTGCCAGTAGTATTGGTAGCCCTGTGAATTCACCC.

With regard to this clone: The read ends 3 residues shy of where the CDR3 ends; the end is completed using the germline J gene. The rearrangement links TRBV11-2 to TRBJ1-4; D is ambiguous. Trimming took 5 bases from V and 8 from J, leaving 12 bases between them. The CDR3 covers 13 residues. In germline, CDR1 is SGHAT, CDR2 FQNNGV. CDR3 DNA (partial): TGTGCCAGCAGCCAAATCAACGGGGAAAAA. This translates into CASSQINGEK. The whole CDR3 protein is CASSQINGEKLFF.

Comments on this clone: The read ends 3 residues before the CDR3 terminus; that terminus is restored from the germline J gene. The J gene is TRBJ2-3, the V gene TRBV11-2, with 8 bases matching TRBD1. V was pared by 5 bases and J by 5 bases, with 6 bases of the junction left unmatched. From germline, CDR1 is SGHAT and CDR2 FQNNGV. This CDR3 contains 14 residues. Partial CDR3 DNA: TGTGCCAGCAGCCTTGGACAGGGTCGAGATACG. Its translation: CASSLGQGRDT. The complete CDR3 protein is CASSLGQGRDTQYF.

Partial CDR3 DNA: TGCAGTGCGGCAACCGGGACAGGGAACACC. Protein product: CSAATGTGNT. In full, the CDR3 is CSAATGTGNTIYF. This rearrangement joins TRBV20-1 to TRBJ1-3; TRBD1 aligns across 9 bases. The CDR3 end is not reached by the read, which stops 3 residues before it; the germline J gene fills it in. Trimming at V came to 6 bases and at J to 7 bases, leaving 7 bases not matched to a gene. Germline assignment: CDR1 DFQATT and CDR2 SNEGSKA (reference sequence). The CDR3 is made up of 13 amino acids.

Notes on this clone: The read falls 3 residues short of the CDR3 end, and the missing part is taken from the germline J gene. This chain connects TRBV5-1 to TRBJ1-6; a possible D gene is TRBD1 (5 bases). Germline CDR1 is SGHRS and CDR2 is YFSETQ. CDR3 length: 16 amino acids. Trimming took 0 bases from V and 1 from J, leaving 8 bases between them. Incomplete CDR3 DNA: TGCGCCAGCAGCTTGGAGGGGCGGTCCTATAATTCACCC. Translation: CASSLEGRSYNSP. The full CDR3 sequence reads CASSLEGRSYNSPLHF. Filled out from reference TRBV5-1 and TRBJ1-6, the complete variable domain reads KAGVTQTPRYLIKTRGQQVTLSCSPISGHRSVSWYQQTPGQGLQFLFEYFSETQRNKGNFPGRFSGRQFSNSRSEMNVSTLELGDSALYLCASSLEGRSYNSPLHFGNGTRLTVT.

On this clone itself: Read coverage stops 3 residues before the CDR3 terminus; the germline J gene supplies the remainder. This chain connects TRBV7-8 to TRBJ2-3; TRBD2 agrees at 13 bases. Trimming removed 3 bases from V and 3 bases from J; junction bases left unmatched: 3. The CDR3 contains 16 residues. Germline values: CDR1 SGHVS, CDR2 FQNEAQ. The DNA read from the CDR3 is TGTGCCAGCAGCTTTGTGGGACTAGCGGGGACAGATACG. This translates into CASSFVGLAGTDT. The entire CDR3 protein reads CASSFVGLAGTDTQYF.

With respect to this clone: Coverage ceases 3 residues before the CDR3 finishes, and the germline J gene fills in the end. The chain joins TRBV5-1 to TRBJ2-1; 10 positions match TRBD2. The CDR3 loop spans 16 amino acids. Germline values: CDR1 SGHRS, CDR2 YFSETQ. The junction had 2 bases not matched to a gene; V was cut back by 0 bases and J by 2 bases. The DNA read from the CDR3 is TGCGCCAGCAGCTTGGGCGGGACTAGCGCCTACAATGAG. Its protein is CASSLGGTSAYNE. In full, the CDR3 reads CASSLGGTSAYNEQFF.

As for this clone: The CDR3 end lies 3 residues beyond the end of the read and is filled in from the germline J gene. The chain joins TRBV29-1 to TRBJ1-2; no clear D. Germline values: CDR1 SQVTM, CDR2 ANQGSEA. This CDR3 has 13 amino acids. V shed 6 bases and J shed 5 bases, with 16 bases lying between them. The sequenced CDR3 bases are TGCAGCGTCGGGCCAGGCGGGGTGTATGGC. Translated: CSVGPGGVYG. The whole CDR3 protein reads CSVGPGGVYGYTF.

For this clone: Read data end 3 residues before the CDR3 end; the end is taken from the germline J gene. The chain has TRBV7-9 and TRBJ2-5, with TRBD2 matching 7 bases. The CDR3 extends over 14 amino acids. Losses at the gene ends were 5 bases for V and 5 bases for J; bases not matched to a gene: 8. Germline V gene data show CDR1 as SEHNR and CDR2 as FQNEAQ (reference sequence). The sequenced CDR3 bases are TGTGCCAGCAGCCAGAGACTAGCCGCCGAGACC. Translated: CASSQRLAAET. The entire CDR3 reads CASSQRLAAETQYF.

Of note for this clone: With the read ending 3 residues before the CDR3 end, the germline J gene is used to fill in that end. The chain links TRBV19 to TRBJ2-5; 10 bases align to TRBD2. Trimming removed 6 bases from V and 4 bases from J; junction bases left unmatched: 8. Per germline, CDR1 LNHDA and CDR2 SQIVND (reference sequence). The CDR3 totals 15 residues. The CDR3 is CASRGFIAGGETQYF. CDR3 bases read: TGTGCCAGTAGAGGGTTTATAGCGGGAGGAGAGACC. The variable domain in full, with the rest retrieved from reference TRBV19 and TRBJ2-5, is DGGITQSPKYLFRKEGQNVTLSCEQNLNHDAMYWYRQDPGQGLRLIYYSQIVNDFQKGDIAEGYSVSREKKESFPLTVTSAQKNPTAFYLCASRGFIAGGETQYFGPGTRLLVL.

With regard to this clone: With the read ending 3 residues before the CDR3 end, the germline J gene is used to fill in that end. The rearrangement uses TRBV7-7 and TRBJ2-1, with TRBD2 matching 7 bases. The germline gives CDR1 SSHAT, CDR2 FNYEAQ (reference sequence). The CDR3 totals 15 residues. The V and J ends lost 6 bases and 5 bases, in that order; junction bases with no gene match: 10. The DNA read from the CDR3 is TGTGCCAGCAGTCCCTGGTCAGGGAGGGACAATGAG. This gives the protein CASSPWSGRDNE. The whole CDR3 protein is CASSPWSGRDNEQFF.

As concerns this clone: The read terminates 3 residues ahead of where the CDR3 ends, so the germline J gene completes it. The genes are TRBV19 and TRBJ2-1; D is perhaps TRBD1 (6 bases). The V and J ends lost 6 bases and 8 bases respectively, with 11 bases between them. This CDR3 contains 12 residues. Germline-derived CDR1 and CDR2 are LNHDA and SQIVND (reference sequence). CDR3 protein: CASRDSGHEQFF. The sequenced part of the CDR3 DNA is TGTGCCAGTAGGGACAGCGGTCATGAG. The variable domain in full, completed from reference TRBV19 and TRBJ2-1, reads DGGITQSPKYLFRKEGQNVTLSCEQNLNHDAMYWYRQDPGQGLRLIYYSQIVNDFQKGDIAEGYSVSREKKESFPLTVTSAQKNPTAFYLCASRDSGHEQFFGPGTRLTVL.

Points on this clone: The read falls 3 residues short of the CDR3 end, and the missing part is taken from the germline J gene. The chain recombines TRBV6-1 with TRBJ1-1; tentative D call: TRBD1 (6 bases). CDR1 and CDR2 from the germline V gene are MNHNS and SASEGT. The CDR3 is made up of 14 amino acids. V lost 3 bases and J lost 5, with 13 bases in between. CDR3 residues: CASSEGGRGTEAFF. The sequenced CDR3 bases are TGTGCCAGCAGTGAGGGGGGGCGTGGGACTGAA.

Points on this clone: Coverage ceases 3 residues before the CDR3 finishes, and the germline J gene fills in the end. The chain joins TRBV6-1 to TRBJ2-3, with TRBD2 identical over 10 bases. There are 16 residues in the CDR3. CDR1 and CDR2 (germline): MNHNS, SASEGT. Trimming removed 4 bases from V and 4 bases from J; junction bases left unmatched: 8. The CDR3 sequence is CASSGLGLARADTQYF. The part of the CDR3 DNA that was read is TGTGCCAGCAGTGGACTGGGACTAGCGAGGGCAGATACG.

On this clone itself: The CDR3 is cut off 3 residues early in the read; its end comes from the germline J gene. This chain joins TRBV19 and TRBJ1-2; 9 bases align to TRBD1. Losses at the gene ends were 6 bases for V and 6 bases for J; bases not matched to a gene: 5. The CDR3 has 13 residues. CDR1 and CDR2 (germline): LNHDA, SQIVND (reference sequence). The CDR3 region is CASRATGGNGYTF. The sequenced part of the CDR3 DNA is TGTGCCAGTAGAGCTACAGGGGGCAATGGC.

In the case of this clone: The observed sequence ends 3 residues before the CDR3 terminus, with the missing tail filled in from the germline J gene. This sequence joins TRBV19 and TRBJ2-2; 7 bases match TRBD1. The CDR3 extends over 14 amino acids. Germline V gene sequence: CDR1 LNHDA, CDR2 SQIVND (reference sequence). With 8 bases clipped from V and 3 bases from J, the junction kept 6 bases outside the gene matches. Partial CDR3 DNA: TGTGCCAGTGCGATCCAGGGGGACACCGGGGAG. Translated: CASAIQGDTGE. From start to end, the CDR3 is CASAIQGDTGELFF.

The sequenced CDR3 bases are TGTGCCAGCAGTGTGACAGGGGGGCCAGATACG. It is translated as CASSVTGGPDT. The full CDR3 is CASSVTGGPDTQYF. The V call is TRBV7-6, the J call TRBJ2-3; 9 bases align to TRBD1. Read data end 3 residues before the CDR3 end; the end is taken from the germline J gene. The length of the CDR3 is 14 residues. The germline V gene encodes CDR1 SGHVS and CDR2 FNYEAQ. V lost 6 bases and J lost 4; bases outside the gene matches: 5.

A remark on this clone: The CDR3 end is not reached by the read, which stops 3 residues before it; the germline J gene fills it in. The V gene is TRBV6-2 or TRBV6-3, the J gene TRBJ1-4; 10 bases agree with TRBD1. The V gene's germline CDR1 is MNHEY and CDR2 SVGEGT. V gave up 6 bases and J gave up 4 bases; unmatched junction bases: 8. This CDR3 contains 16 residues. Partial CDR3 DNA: TGTGCCAGCAGGACACCGGGACAGGGGAGTAATGAAAAA. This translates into CASRTPGQGSNEK. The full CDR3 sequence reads CASRTPGQGSNEKLFF.

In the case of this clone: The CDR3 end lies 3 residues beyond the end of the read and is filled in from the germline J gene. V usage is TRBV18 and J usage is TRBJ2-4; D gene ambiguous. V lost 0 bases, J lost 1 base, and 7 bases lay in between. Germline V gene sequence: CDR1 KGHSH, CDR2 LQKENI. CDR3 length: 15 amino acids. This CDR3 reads CASSPPNLAKNIQYF. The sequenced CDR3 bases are TGTGCCAGCTCACCACCGAACTTGGCCAAAAACATT.

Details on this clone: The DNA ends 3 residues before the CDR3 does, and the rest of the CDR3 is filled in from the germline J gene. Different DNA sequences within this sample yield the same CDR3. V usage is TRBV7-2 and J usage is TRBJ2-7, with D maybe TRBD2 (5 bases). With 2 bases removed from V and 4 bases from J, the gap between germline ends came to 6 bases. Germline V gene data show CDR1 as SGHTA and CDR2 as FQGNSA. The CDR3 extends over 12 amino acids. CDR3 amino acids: CASSLSGYEQYF. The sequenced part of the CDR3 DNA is TGTGCCAGCAGCTTAAGCGGATACGAG.

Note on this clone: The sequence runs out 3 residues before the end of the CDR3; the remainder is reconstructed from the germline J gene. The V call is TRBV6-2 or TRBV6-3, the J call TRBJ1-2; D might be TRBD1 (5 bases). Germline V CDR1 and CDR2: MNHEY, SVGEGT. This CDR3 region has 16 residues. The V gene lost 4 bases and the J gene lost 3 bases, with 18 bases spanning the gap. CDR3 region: CASSSARWGRDYGYTF. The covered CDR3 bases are TGTGCCAGCAGTTCCGCCAGGTGGGGCCGGGACTATGGC.

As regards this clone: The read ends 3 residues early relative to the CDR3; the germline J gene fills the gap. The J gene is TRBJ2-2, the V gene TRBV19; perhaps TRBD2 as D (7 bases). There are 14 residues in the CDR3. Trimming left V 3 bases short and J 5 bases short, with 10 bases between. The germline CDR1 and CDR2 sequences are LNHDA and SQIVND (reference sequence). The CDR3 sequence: CASSMGGLTGELFF. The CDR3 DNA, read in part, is TGTGCCAGTAGTATGGGGGGGCTAACCGGGGAG.

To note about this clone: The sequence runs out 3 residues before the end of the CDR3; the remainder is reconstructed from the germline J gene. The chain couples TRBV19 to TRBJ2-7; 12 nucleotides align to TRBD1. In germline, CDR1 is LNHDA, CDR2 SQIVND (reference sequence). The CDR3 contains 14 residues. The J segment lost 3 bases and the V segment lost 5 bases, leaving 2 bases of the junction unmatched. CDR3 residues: CASSGTGGRYEQYF. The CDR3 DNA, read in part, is TGTGCCAGTAGTGGGACAGGGGGCCGCTACGAG.

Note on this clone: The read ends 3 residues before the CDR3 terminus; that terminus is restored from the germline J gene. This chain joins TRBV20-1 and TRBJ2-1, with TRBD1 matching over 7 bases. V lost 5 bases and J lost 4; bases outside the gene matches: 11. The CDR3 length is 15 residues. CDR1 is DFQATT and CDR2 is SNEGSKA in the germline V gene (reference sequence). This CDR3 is CSAAEPGGRYNEQFF. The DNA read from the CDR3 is TGCAGTGCTGCGGAACCAGGGGGTCGGTACAATGAG.

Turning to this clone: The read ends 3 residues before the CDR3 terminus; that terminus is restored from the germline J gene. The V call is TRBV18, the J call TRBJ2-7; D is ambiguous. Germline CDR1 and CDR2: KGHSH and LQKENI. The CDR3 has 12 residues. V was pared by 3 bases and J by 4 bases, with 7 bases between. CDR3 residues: CASSPGRYEQYF. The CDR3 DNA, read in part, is TGTGCCAGCTCACCGGGCCGATACGAG. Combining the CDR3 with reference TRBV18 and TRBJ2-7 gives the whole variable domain NAGVMQNPRHLVRRRGQEARLRCSPMKGHSHVYWYRQLPEEGLKFMVYLQKENIIDESGMPKERFSAEFPKEGPSILRIQQVVRGDSAAYFCASSPGRYEQYFGPGTRLTVT.

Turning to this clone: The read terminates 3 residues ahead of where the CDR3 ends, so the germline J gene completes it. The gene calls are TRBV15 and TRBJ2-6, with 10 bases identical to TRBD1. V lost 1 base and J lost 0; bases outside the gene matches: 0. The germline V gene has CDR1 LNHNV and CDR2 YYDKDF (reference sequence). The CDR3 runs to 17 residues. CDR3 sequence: CATSRGQGASGANVLTF. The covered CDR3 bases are TGTGCCACCAGCAGAGGACAGGGGGCCTCTGGGGCCAACGTC. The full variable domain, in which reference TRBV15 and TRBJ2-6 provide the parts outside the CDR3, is DAMVIQNPRYQVTQFGKPVTLSCSQTLNHNVMYWYQQKSSQAPKLLFHYYDKDFNNEADTPDNFQSRRPNTSFCFLDIRSPGLGDTAMYLCATSRGQGASGANVLTFGAGSRLTVL.

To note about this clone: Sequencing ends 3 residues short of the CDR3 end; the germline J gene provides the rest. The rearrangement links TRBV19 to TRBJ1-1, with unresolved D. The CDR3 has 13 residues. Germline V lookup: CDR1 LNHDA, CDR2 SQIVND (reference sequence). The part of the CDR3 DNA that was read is TGTGCCAGTAGTATATCTGGTCGAGCCGAA. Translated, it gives CASSISGRAE. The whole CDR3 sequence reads CASSISGRAEAFF.

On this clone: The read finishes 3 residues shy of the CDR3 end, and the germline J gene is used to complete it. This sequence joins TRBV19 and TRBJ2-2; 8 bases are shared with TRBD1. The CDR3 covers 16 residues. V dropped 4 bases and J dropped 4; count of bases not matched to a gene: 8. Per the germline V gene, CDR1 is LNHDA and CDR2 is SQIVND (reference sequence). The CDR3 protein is CASSTRTGPGTGELFF. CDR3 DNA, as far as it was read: TGTGCCAGTAGTACCCGGACAGGGCCCGGCACCGGGGAG. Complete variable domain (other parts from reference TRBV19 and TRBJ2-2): DGGITQSPKYLFRKEGQNVTLSCEQNLNHDAMYWYRQDPGQGLRLIYYSQIVNDFQKGDIAEGYSVSREKKESFPLTVTSAQKNPTAFYLCASSTRTGPGTGELFFGEGSRLTVL.

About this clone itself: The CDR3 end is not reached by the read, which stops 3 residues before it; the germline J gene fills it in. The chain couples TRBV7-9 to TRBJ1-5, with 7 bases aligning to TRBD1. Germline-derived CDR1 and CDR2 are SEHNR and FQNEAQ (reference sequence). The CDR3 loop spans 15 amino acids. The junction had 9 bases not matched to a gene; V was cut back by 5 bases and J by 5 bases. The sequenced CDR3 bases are TGTGCCAGCAGCGACGAAGGGGGCTTGTATCAGCCC. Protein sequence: CASSDEGGLYQP. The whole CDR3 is CASSDEGGLYQPQHF.